These 4 T cell receptor beta chains share one sample of origin, sequenced in a study of CD8+ T cells in alopecia areata. Once RNA had been extracted, it was reverse transcribed into cDNA to act as the sequencing template. The protocol was immunoSEQ multiplex PCR, while the TCRdb copy is restricted to in-frame clones and leaves out a portion. Of around 130,000 clones in the sample, about 57% were seen once. Sample: CD4+ T cells sorted from blood, taken at week 0. These TCRs come from a human donor with alopecia areata.

This clone was seen only a few times. The chain combines TRBV7-9 with TRBJ2-5; 8 bases agree with TRBD1. The CDR3 sequence is 15 residues long. The germline V gene encodes CDR1 SEHNR and CDR2 FQNEAQ (reference sequence). The V and J ends lost 5 bases and 5 bases, in that order; junction bases with no gene match: 10. CDR3 sequence: CASSRLTGDGETQYF. In DNA form, the CDR3 reads TGTGCCAGCAGCCGATTGACAGGGGATGGGGAGACCCAGTACTTC.

V and J are TRBV28 and TRBJ2-7; no clear D. The V gene's germline CDR1 is MDHEN and CDR2 SYDVKM. The CDR3 is 14 residues long. V lost 10 bases, J lost 0 bases, and 16 bases lay in between. The CDR3 spells CATVGPRSSYEQYF. DNA for the CDR3: TGTGCCACCGTAGGGCCCCGAAGCTCCTACGAGCAGTACTTC.

The chain combines TRBV4-3 with TRBJ1-1; no firm D call. Germline loops: CDR1 LGHNA, CDR2 YSLEER. The CDR3 runs 15 residues. The V end was cut by 0 bases, the J end by 5 bases, with 13 bases between. In nucleotides, the CDR3 is TGCGCCAGCAGCCAAGATGCCACAGAGGAGACTGAAGCTTTCTTT. Translation gives CASSQDATEETEAFF.

This chain links TRBV7-9 with TRBJ1-5; D is unresolved. CDR3 length equals 13 residues. Germline V gene sequence: CDR1 SEHNR, CDR2 FQNEAQ (reference sequence). V was cut by 0 bases and J by 5 bases, with 5 bases left in between. For the CDR3, the DNA is TGTGCCAGCAGCTTAGCGGCAGATCAGCCCCAGCATTTT. Translating it yields CASSLAADQPQHF.